Listed below are T cell receptor beta chains from one sample, sequenced in a study of cytomegalovirus exposure and HLA in healthy donors. Profiled with immunoSEQ multiplex PCR; TCRdb holds only in-frame clones, not every one. The table records 150,000 to 200,000 clones, 70% to 90% of them present only once. Sequencing was carried out using PBMCs. The origin of the receptors is a young woman in good health and CMV-seronegative. Each CDR3 is given with its conserved first and last residue. Each record gives: D gene, J gene, V gene, clone size, CDR3 DNA, CDR3 protein. The D gene is left open where the match is weak. Where a row states a size, it is once, few, many or the class of an expanded clone; other rows omit it.

TRBD2 | TRBJ2-5 | TRBV9 | once | TGTGCCAGCAGCTCCCGCCCACTAGCGGGGGGAAGAGAGACCCAGTACTTC | CASSSRPLAGGRETQYF
- | TRBJ2-6 | TRBV5-6 | few | TGTGCCAGCAGCTCGACTCAGAGCTCTGGGGCCAACGTCCTGACTTTC | CASSSTQSSGANVLTF
TRBD1 | TRBJ2-7 | TRBV5-1 | - | TGCGCCAGCAGCCCCACAGGGGGTACCCCCTACGAGCAGTACTTC | CASSPTGGTPYEQYF
- | TRBJ2-5 | TRBV7-9 | - | TGTTCCAGCAGCTTACGGCAGGGGATAGAAGAGACCCAGTACTTC | CSSSLRQGIEETQYF
- | TRBJ2-7 | TRBV6-1 | - | TGTGCCAGCAGTGCCTACTCCTACGAGCAGTACTTC | CASSAYSYEQYF
- | TRBJ1-1 | TRBV5-4 | - | TGTGCCAGCAGCTTGGGACAGGCGAACACTGAAGCTTTCTTT | CASSLGQANTEAFF
- | TRBJ1-5 | TRBV28 | - | TGTGCCAGCAGTAGAATTGGGGACACCAAGCATTTT | CASSRIGDTKHF
- | TRBJ1-1 | TRBV5-1 | - | TGCGCCAGCAGCTTGAACGCAGGGGCTTGGAACACTGAAGCTTTCTTT | CASSLNAGAWNTEAFF
- | TRBJ2-5 | TRBV11-2 | - | TGTGCCAGCAGCTTAGCCGTGACTTTCCAAGAGACCCAGTACTTC | CASSLAVTFQETQYF
- | TRBJ1-1 | TRBV20-1 | - | TGCAGACAAACAGTGGGCACTGAAGCTTTCTTT | CRQTVGTEAFF
TRBD1 | TRBJ1-5 | TRBV27 | - | TGTGCCAGCAGCCAAGGCCCGGGACAGGGCGACAAGCCCCAGCATTTT | CASSQGPGQGDKPQHF
TRBD1 | TRBJ1-1 | TRBV29-1 | - | TGCAGCGTGAAACAGGGGAGCGGCACTGAAGCTTTCTTT | CSVKQGSGTEAFF
TRBD1 | TRBJ2-7 | TRBV7-9 | - | TGTGCCAGCAGTCCACCGGGACAGGGGACTAGGGGGCAGTACTTC | CASSPPGQGTRGQYF
- | TRBJ1-5 | TRBV6-1 | - | TGTGCCAGCAGCCACAGTTCAGCGGATCAGCCCCAGCATTTT | CASSHSSADQPQHF
TRBD1 | TRBJ2-3 | TRBV29-1 | - | TGCAGCGTTTCTTCAGGGGGCTTCGTGACAGATACGCAGTATTTT | CSVSSGGFVTDTQYF
- | TRBJ2-5 | TRBV5-1 | - | TGCGCCAGCAGCTTGGGGGCTGCCCGCGAGACCCAGTACTTC | CASSLGAARETQYF
- | TRBJ2-3 | TRBV5-1 | - | TGCGCCAGCAGCTTGGCGGCAGGGGTTGCAGATACGCAGTATTTT | CASSLAAGVADTQYF
TRBD1 | TRBJ1-2 | TRBV5-1 | - | TGCGCCAGCAGCCCCGACGCCCTTCGGACAGGCTATGGCTACACCTTC | CASSPDALRTGYGYTF
- | TRBJ1-1 | TRBV25-1 | once | TGTGCCAGCCGGATTGCGGGGTCGGGCACTGAAGCTTTCTTT | CASRIAGSGTEAFF
TRBD1 | TRBJ1-4 | TRBV30 | - | TGTGCCTGGAGTGGAACAGGGGTGAAGGAAAAACTGTTTTTT | CAWSGTGVKEKLFF
- | TRBJ1-3 | TRBV15 | once | TGTGCCACCAGCAGACCATCCGGGGAGGATACGAACACCATATATTTT | CATSRPSGEDTNTIYF
- | TRBJ1-6 | TRBV7-2 | - | TGTGCCAGCAGCTTCACCACCGTCCATCGGGCCCTCCACTTT | CASSFTTVHRALHF
- | TRBJ2-6 | TRBV18 | - | TGTGCCAGCTCACCCACAGGGATGGTAGGGGTGGCCAACGTCCTGACTTTC | CASSPTGMVGVANVLTF
- | TRBJ1-1 | TRBV30 | - | TGTGCCTGGAGTGTACGGCCGGGGAACACTGAAGCTTTCTTT | CAWSVRPGNTEAFF
- | TRBJ2-7 | TRBV2 | - | TGTGCCAGCGGCGAGGACTACTCCGAGCAGTACTTC | CASGEDYSEQYF
TRBD1 | TRBJ1-4 | TRBV7-9 | few | TGTGCCAGCAGCGGGGGGGACAGGGTTCGGGAAAAACTGTTTTTT | CASSGGDRVREKLFF
- | TRBJ2-5 | TRBV5-4 | - | TGTGCCAGCAGCTCGACAGCCCAAGAGACCCAGTACTTC | CASSSTAQETQYF
TRBD1 | TRBJ2-5 | TRBV29-1 | - | TGCAGCGTTGAAGGGACAGGCCAAGAGACCCAGTACTTC | CSVEGTGQETQYF
- | TRBJ2-7 | TRBV5-6 | - | TGTGCCAGCAGCCTGCGGCCCTACGAGCAGTACTTC | CASSLRPYEQYF
- | TRBJ1-6 | TRBV6-5 | - | TGTGCCAGCAGTTCCTTCAGGGGCTCCTATAATTCACCCCTCCACTTT | CASSSFRGSYNSPLHF
TRBD2 | TRBJ2-5 | TRBV5-6 | - | TGTGCCAGCAGCTTGGGGCCGTCCCGTGCGGGGGGCCAAGAGACCCAGTACTTC | CASSLGPSRAGGQETQYF
- | TRBJ1-2 | TRBV4-2 | - | TGTGCCAGCAGCCAAGATCAGGGCTGGTCGAGTGGCTACACCTTC | CASSQDQGWSSGYTF
TRBD2 | TRBJ2-5 | TRBV10-3 | - | TGTGCCATCAGTGACTCGAATAGCGGGGTAGAGACCCAGTACTTC | CAISDSNSGVETQYF
- | TRBJ1-1 | TRBV6-1 | few | TGTGCCAGCAGTGGAGGGGGCACTGAAGCTTTCTTT | CASSGGGTEAFF